This is a list of T cell receptor beta chains from one sample in a study of glioma-infiltrating T cells after dendritic cell vaccination. Clones were sequenced by immunoSEQ multiplex PCR, and TCRdb holds only the in-frame ones, with some missing. The sample lists under 70,000 clones; around 83% were seen once. The source was blood, collected before dendritic cell vaccination. Receptors were obtained from a human donor with glioblastoma. Each CDR3 is given with its conserved first and last residue. A D gene is named only where the DNA matches it firmly. Expanded clones are given a class, and other clones once, few, many or no size at all.

>-|-|TRBV28|TRBJ1-2|15
CASSQPGQLDYGYTF
TGTGCCAGCAGTCAACCGGGACAACTTGACTATGGCTACACCTTC
>few|-|TRBV5-6|TRBJ2-7|17
CASSANPGTTNSYEQYF
TGTGCCAGCAGCGCAAACCCCGGGACAACCAACTCCTACGAGCAGTACTTC
>-|-|TRBV18|TRBJ2-7|15
CASSPPDWGVHEQYF
TGTGCCAGCTCACCACCGGATTGGGGGGTCCACGAGCAGTACTTC
>-|TRBD1|TRBV9|TRBJ2-7|14
CASSVGTGKYEQYF
TGTGCCAGCAGCGTAGGGACAGGGAAATACGAGCAGTACTTC
>-|-|TRBV6-1|TRBJ2-1|14
CASSVTVAGNEQFF
TGTGCCAGCAGTGTAACCGTCGCGGGGAATGAGCAGTTCTTC
>-|TRBD2|TRBV18|TRBJ2-3|15
CASSPAGGPSDTQYF
TGTGCCAGCTCACCAGCGGGGGGGCCTTCAGATACGCAGTATTTT
>-|TRBD1|TRBV4-1|TRBJ1-2|14
CASSQGQINYGYTF
TGCGCCAGCAGCCAGGGACAGATTAACTATGGCTACACCTTC
>-|TRBD1|TRBV5-6|TRBJ2-7|13
CASSWTGALEQYF
TGTGCCAGCAGCTGGACAGGGGCGCTCGAGCAGTACTTC
>many|-|TRBV9|TRBJ1-3|13
CASSPSWANTIYF
TGTGCCAGCAGCCCTAGCTGGGCAAACACCATATATTTT
>-|-|TRBV28|TRBJ1-1|13
CASEEGLDTEAFF
TGTGCCAGCGAGGAGGGGTTGGACACTGAAGCTTTCTTT
>-|TRBD1|TRBV6-5|TRBJ2-2|14
CASSDRLNTGELFF
TGTGCCAGCTCGGACAGGCTGAACACCGGGGAGCTGTTTTTT
>-|-|TRBV6-4|TRBJ2-3|16
CASSARRRGSTDTQYF
TGTGCCAGCAGCGCCCGGCGACGGGGTTCCACAGATACGCAGTATTTT
>-|-|TRBV6-6|TRBJ1-5|14
CASSGGSGNQPQHF
TGTGCCAGCAGTGGGGGGAGTGGCAATCAGCCCCAGCATTTT
>-|-|TRBV5-1|TRBJ1-3|14
CASSLGDTRNTIYF
TGCGCCAGCAGCTTGGGGGACACAAGAAACACCATATATTTT
>-|TRBD2|TRBV11-2|TRBJ2-1|16
CASSGPGLAGLDEQFF
TGTGCCAGCAGCGGTCCAGGACTAGCGGGGCTTGATGAGCAGTTCTTC
>-|-|TRBV7-8|TRBJ2-7|13
CASGGDRLHEQYF
TGTGCCAGCGGGGGGGACAGGCTCCACGAGCAGTACTTC
>-|-|TRBV27|TRBJ2-7|15
CASSLARTPEYEQYF
TGTGCCAGCAGTTTAGCTCGGACTCCCGAGTACGAGCAGTACTTC
>few|TRBD1|TRBV5-1|TRBJ2-2|15
CASSLAGTGAGELFF
TGCGCCAGCAGCTTGGCCGGGACAGGGGCCGGGGAGCTGTTTTTT
>-|TRBD2|TRBV5-1|TRBJ2-5|17
CASSLEPSGGRGETQYF
TGCGCCAGCAGCTTGGAGCCTAGCGGGGGCCGAGGAGAGACCCAGTACTTC
>-|-|TRBV5-1|TRBJ2-2|14
CASSLATVGGELFF
TGCGCCAGCAGCTTGGCCACGGTTGGCGGGGAGCTGTTTTTT
>-|-|TRBV7-6|TRBJ2-7|15
CASSLDSGSPYEQYF
TGTGCCAGCAGCTTAGACTCGGGGTCCCCCTACGAGCAGTACTTC
>-|TRBD1|TRBV7-2|TRBJ1-4|17
CASSLPTGTGMDEKLFF
TGTGCCAGCAGCTTGCCAACCGGGACAGGGATGGATGAAAAACTGTTTTTT
>-|-|TRBV15|TRBJ2-3|16
CATSRLGGAFTDTQYF
TGTGCCACCAGCAGATTGGGGGGGGCCTTCACAGATACGCAGTATTTT
>-|-|TRBV19|TRBJ2-1|15
CASSIVPTRGDEQFF
TGTGCCAGTAGTATAGTACCGACGCGGGGCGATGAGCAGTTCTTC
>-|-|TRBV30|TRBJ1-6|13
CASRTVGNSPLHF
TGTGCCAGCCGGACAGTGGGGAATTCACCCCTCCACTTT
>-|TRBD1|TRBV15|TRBJ1-5|17
CATSSHQQGVGNQPQHF
TGTGCCACCAGCTCGCATCAACAGGGGGTAGGCAATCAGCCCCAGCATTTT
>once|TRBD2|TRBV7-2|TRBJ2-1|18
CASSRTSGGAGGWNEQFF
TGTGCCAGCAGCCGGACTAGCGGGGGGGCCGGGGGATGGAATGAGCAGTTCTTC